This is a list of T cell receptor beta chains from one sample in a study of cytomegalovirus exposure and HLA in healthy donors. This table comes from immunoSEQ multiplex PCR, and its TCRdb copy is limited to in-frame clones, with some not included. The sample yields 250,000 to 350,000 clones, roughly 90% seen once. The specimen sequenced was PBMCs. These receptors all come from a man aged 35-49 years in good health and CMV-seropositive. The CDR3 runs from the conserved cysteine through the conserved F or W. Each record gives: clone size, D gene, J gene, V gene, CDR3 length, CDR3 DNA, CDR3 protein. A D gene is named only where the DNA matches it firmly. Clone size is shown for a subset of rows, as once, few, many or a class of expanded clone.

size: NA
D: TRBD1
J: TRBJ1-1
V: TRBV28
length: 16
DNA: TGTGCCAGCAGGGTTGGACAGGGGCTCCCGAACGCTGAAGCTTTCTTT
CDR3: CASRVGQGLPNAEAFF

size: NA
D: NA
J: TRBJ1-2
V: TRBV5-1
length: 14
DNA: TGCGCCAGCAGCTTGGGGACGGACTTAGCTGGCTACACCTTC
CDR3: CASSLGTDLAGYTF

size: NA
D: TRBD2
J: TRBJ2-3
V: TRBV7-9
length: 16
DNA: TGTGCCAGCAGCCCAGCCCTAGCGGGAGTGACAGATACGCAGTATTTT
CDR3: CASSPALAGVTDTQYF

size: NA
D: NA
J: TRBJ1-1
V: TRBV7-9
length: 16
DNA: TGTTCCAGCAGCTTCCGTCAGGTGGGCCTGAACACTGAAGCTTTCTTT
CDR3: CSSSFRQVGLNTEAFF

size: NA
D: TRBD1
J: TRBJ1-5
V: TRBV6-5
length: 14
DNA: TGTGCCAGTAGGACAGGGGATGGCCATCAGCCCCAGCATTTT
CDR3: CASRTGDGHQPQHF

size: NA
D: TRBD2
J: TRBJ2-7
V: TRBV9
length: 14
DNA: TGTGCCAGCAGCCTTGGGGGACTAAGGGACGAGCAGTACTTC
CDR3: CASSLGGLRDEQYF

size: NA
D: NA
J: TRBJ2-7
V: TRBV20-1
length: 11
DNA: TGCAGTGGGAGGAGCTCCTACGAGCAGTACTTC
CDR3: CSGRSSYEQYF

size: NA
D: TRBD2
J: TRBJ2-1
V: TRBV9
length: 19
DNA: TGTGCCAGCAGCGTAGATGAGTTGGGGGCTAGCGGGGCCTACAATGAGCAGTTCTTC
CDR3: CASSVDELGASGAYNEQFF

size: NA
D: TRBD1
J: TRBJ2-7
V: TRBV5-1
length: 14
DNA: TGCGCCAGCAGCGTCCCGGGACAGTACTACGAGCAGTACTTC
CDR3: CASSVPGQYYEQYF

size: NA
D: NA
J: TRBJ1-3
V: TRBV2
length: 16
DNA: TGTGCCAGCAGTTACCCAGCGGCAGGGGCTGGAAACACCATATATTTT
CDR3: CASSYPAAGAGNTIYF

size: NA
D: TRBD1
J: TRBJ1-2
V: TRBV29-1
length: 12
DNA: TGCAGCGTTCGCACAGGGGGCCATGGCTACACCTTC
CDR3: CSVRTGGHGYTF

size: NA
D: NA
J: TRBJ1-5
V: TRBV28
length: 14
DNA: TGTGCCAGCAGTTTGGGGAGGAAGAGGCAGCCCCAGCATTTT
CDR3: CASSLGRKRQPQHF

size: NA
D: NA
J: TRBJ1-1
V: TRBV6-5
length: 14
DNA: TGTGCCAGCAGTGAATCCAGGGCGAACACTGAAGCTTTCTTT
CDR3: CASSESRANTEAFF

size: NA
D: NA
J: TRBJ2-7
V: TRBV18
length: 15
DNA: TGTGCCAGCTCACACGGAGGGGACCCATCCTACGAGCAGTACTTC
CDR3: CASSHGGDPSYEQYF

size: NA
D: TRBD2
J: TRBJ2-7
V: TRBV4-3
length: 15
DNA: TGCGCCAGCAGCCAAGATAGGGAGGGCCAGCTGGAGCAGTACTTC
CDR3: CASSQDREGQLEQYF

size: once
D: NA
J: TRBJ1-2
V: TRBV7-9
length: 13
DNA: TGTGCCAGCAGCTTCGACACGTCCTATGGCTACACCTTC
CDR3: CASSFDTSYGYTF

size: NA
D: NA
J: TRBJ2-7
V: TRBV2
length: 12
DNA: TGTGCCAGCCGGGACAACTCCTACGAGCAGTACTTC
CDR3: CASRDNSYEQYF

size: NA
D: NA
J: TRBJ1-5
V: TRBV4-1
length: 15
DNA: TGCGCCAGCAGCCAAACAGGGAAAAGAACGGAGCCCCAGCATTTT
CDR3: CASSQTGKRTEPQHF

size: few
D: NA
J: TRBJ2-3
V: TRBV6-1
length: 12
DNA: TGTGCCATCCAACCGGGTACAGATACGCAGTATTTT
CDR3: CAIQPGTDTQYF

size: NA
D: NA
J: TRBJ2-2
V: TRBV6-6
length: 14
DNA: TGTGCCAGCAGTCGGTTAACGAACACCGGGGAGCTGTTTTTT
CDR3: CASSRLTNTGELFF

size: NA
D: NA
J: TRBJ1-2
V: TRBV5-5
length: 14
DNA: TGTGCCAGCAGCGGGGCGGTGGTTAGGGGTGGCTACACCTTC
CDR3: CASSGAVVRGGYTF

size: once
D: TRBD2
J: TRBJ2-3
V: TRBV27
length: 16
DNA: TGTGCCAGCAGTCAGACTAGCGGGAGTGCGACAGATACGCAGTATTTT
CDR3: CASSQTSGSATDTQYF